A selection of T cell receptor beta chains follows, all from one sample in a study of CD8+CD57+ T cells in acquired aplastic anemia. TCRdb redid the calling of the reads with MiXCR, one entry per CDR3 protein. The repertoire holds some 170,000 distinct CDR3 sequences, with over 70% as singletons. The specimen sequenced was sorted CD4+, CD8+, or CD8+CD57+ T cells (not recorded which) from PBMCs. The receptors were gathered from a human donor with aplastic anemia. The CDR3 runs from the conserved cysteine through the conserved F or W. A D gene is named only where the DNA matches it firmly. Only some rows state a clone size, as once, few, many or a class for expanded clones.

>TRBD1|TRBJ1-6|TRBV10-3|-
TGTGCCATAAGAGACAGGGAGAGTTCACCCCTCCACTTT
CAIRDRESSPLHF
>-|TRBJ2-5|TRBV7-8|many
TGTGCCAGCAGCTTAGGACCGTGGGGGGAAACCCAAGAGACCCAGTACTTC
CASSLGPWGETQETQYF
>TRBD2|TRBJ2-5|TRBV7-9|-
TGTGCCAGCAGCTTCCTAGCGGGGGGCCGGGAGACCCAGTACTTC
CASSFLAGGRETQYF
>TRBD1|TRBJ1-2|TRBV25-1|-
TGTGCCAGCAGTGAATATGGTGGACAGGGTATTTATGGCTACACCTTC
CASSEYGGQGIYGYTF
>-|TRBJ2-7|TRBV10-3|-
TGTGCCATCAAGACCCCCTACGAGCAGTACTTC
CAIKTPYEQYF
>-|TRBJ2-5|TRBV12-3/TRBV12-4|few
TGTGCCAGCAGCTGGACAGAACAAGAGACCCAGTACTTC
CASSWTEQETQYF
>TRBD2|TRBJ2-5|TRBV6-5|-
TGTGCCAGCAGTCGATTAGCGGGAGGGGATCAAGAGACCCAGTACTTC
CASSRLAGGDQETQYF
>-|TRBJ1-2|TRBV7-3|many
TGTGCCAGCAGCTTATTTGGGGTAGACTATGGCTACACCTTC
CASSLFGVDYGYTF
>TRBD1|TRBJ1-2|TRBV7-9|-
TGTGCCAGCAGACCCTCCGGGACAGGGATCCTCTATTTCGGCTACACCTTC
CASRPSGTGILYFGYTF
>TRBD1|TRBJ1-3|TRBV7-6|-
TGTGCCAGCAGTCCCCGGACAGGGGGCCCTGGAAACACCATATATTTT
CASSPRTGGPGNTIYF
>-|TRBJ1-2|TRBV7-2|-
TGTGCCAGCAGCCCCAGCGGGGGCGGGGTCTTGGGCTACACCTTC
CASSPSGGGVLGYTF
>TRBD1|TRBJ1-2|TRBV5-1|-
TGCGCCAGCAGCTCGAGGACAGGGCACTATGGCTACACCTTC
CASSSRTGHYGYTF
>-|TRBJ1-1|TRBV5-8|-
TGTGCCAGCAGCTTTTATTTAGCCGCTGAAGCTTTCTTT
CASSFYLAAEAFF
>-|TRBJ1-5|TRBV15|-
TGTGCCACCAGCAGAGATGCCGGGCCCCAGCATTTT
CATSRDAGPQHF
>-|TRBJ2-7|TRBV7-3|-
TGTGCCAGCAGCTTAGACATGCTCTACGAGCAGTACTTC
CASSLDMLYEQYF
>TRBD1|TRBJ1-5|TRBV2|-
TGTGCCAGCAGCCACCGGACAGGGGTCAATCAGCCCCAGCATTTT
CASSHRTGVNQPQHF
>TRBD2|TRBJ2-7|TRBV2|-
TGTGCCAGCGAGGCGGGGGGGACCTACGAGCAGTACTTC
CASEAGGTYEQYF
>-|TRBJ2-7|TRBV10-1|-
TGCGCCAGCCACGACAAAAAATACGAGCAGTACTTC
CASHDKKYEQYF
>-|TRBJ2-5|TRBV29-1|-
TGCAGCGTTGAAGATTTCCGCGGGTTCCGGGAGACCCAGTACTTC
CSVEDFRGFRETQYF
>TRBD1|TRBJ1-6|TRBV10-3|-
TGTGCCATCAGCCAGGGGGTTGGTTCACCCCTCCACTTT
CAISQGVGSPLHF
>-|TRBJ1-2|TRBV10-2|-
TGCGCCAGCAGTGAGTTGAATGACTATGGCTACACCTTC
CASSELNDYGYTF
>-|TRBJ1-2|TRBV7-2|-
TGTGCCAGCAGCTTAGGTTGGTATGGCTACACCTTC
CASSLGWYGYTF
>-|TRBJ1-4|TRBV7-8|few
TGTGCCAGCAGCTCCCTAGGGGAAAAACTGTTTTTT
CASSSLGEKLFF
>-|TRBJ2-7|TRBV20-1|-
TGCAGTGCGACAGGTACCGAGCAGTACTTC
CSATGTEQYF
>-|TRBJ1-1|TRBV21-1|-
TGTGCCAGCAGCCCCCTAACGGACAGTCCGGAGGACACTGAAGCTTTCTTT
CASSPLTDSPEDTEAFF
>TRBD2|TRBJ2-3|TRBV5-1|-
TGCGCCAGCAGCTTGGCGGCTAGCGGGGGGGCGATGGATACGCAGTATTTT
CASSLAASGGAMDTQYF
>TRBD2|TRBJ2-1|TRBV12-3/TRBV12-4|-
TGTGCCAGCAGGCCTACGGGGGGGGCCTACAATGAGCAGTTCTTC
CASRPTGGAYNEQFF
>-|TRBJ2-7|TRBV5-1|once
TGCGCCAGCAGCTTGGAGGGGAATGAGCAGTACTTC
CASSLEGNEQYF
>-|TRBJ2-7|TRBV15|once
TGTGCCACCAGCGGAGACTGGGCTCGCCACGGGCAGTACTTC
CATSGDWARHGQYF
>TRBD2|TRBJ2-7|TRBV4-1|-
TGCGCCAGCAGCCAAGGGCCGGGACTAGCAGGCTACGAGCAGTACTTC
CASSQGPGLAGYEQYF
>-|TRBJ1-1|TRBV7-2|once
TGTGCCAGCAGCTTAGTTGGGAGTAAAGGGACCTTAAGCACTGAAGCTTTCTTT
CASSLVGSKGTLSTEAFF
>-|TRBJ2-1|TRBV7-3|many
TGTGCCAGCAGTTTTAAGGTGGGTAAGGGGAATGAGCAGTTCTTC
CASSFKVGKGNEQFF
>TRBD1|TRBJ2-5|TRBV7-2|-
TGTGCCAGCAGCTTGCAGGGGGTTGGGGAGACCCAGTACTTC
CASSLQGVGETQYF
>TRBD1|TRBJ1-2|TRBV2|-
TGTGCCAGCAGTGGACGGACAGGGGGAACTATGATTCCCCCCCCCTATGGCTACACCTTC
CASSGRTGGTMIPPPYGYTF
>-|TRBJ1-5|TRBV15|-
TGTGCCACCCAAGACAGGAGCAATCAGCCCCAGCATTTT
CATQDRSNQPQHF
>-|TRBJ1-1|TRBV7-7|once
TGTGCTAGCAGCTTAAGCCGCTACACTGAAGCTTTCTTT
CASSLSRYTEAFF
>-|TRBJ2-7|TRBV10-3|-
TGTGCCATCAGTGCTACAGGCTTACACTACGAGCAGTACTTC
CAISATGLHYEQYF
>-|TRBJ2-1|TRBV2|-
TGTGCCAGCAGTGAAGGGCGGCGATCCTACAATGAGCAGTTCTTC
CASSEGRRSYNEQFF
>-|TRBJ2-3|TRBV7-3|-
TGTGCCAGCAGCTTAAAGGGGGCAGATACGCAGTATTTT
CASSLKGADTQYF
>-|TRBJ2-5|TRBV24-1|once
TGTGCCACCAGTGATTCCGGGTCCTTTCAAGAGACCCAGTACTTC
CATSDSGSFQETQYF
>TRBD2|TRBJ2-7|TRBV20-1|-
TGCAGTGCTGGGGCTAGCGGGAGGGCGTCGGGGGAGCAGTACTTC
CSAGASGRASGEQYF
>-|TRBJ1-2|TRBV10-2|-
TGCGCCACCCGTCTAGGAGAGTATGGCTACACCTTC
CATRLGEYGYTF
>-|TRBJ2-7|TRBV18|few
TGTGCCAGCTCACCCCTGACAGGATCCTACGAGCAGTACTTC
CASSPLTGSYEQYF
>-|TRBJ2-1|TRBV7-2|-
TGTGCCAGCAGTTTCACGGGGGGCCCCTACAATGAGCAGTTCTTC
CASSFTGGPYNEQFF
>-|TRBJ2-5|TRBV25-1|once
TGTGCCAGCAGTGAATCTGGACCAATAATTCAAGAGACCCAGTACTTC
CASSESGPIIQETQYF
>-|TRBJ2-1|TRBV7-9|-
TGTGCCAGCAGCCTTCAACGGGCGAGTTACAATGAGCAGTTCTTC
CASSLQRASYNEQFF
>TRBD1|TRBJ2-2|TRBV7-3|-
TGTGCCAGCAGCTTACAGGGGGCGTGGAACACCGGGGAGCTGTTTTTT
CASSLQGAWNTGELFF
>TRBD2|TRBJ2-7|TRBV2|-
TGTGCCACCGGGACTAGCGATCCCTACGAGCAGTACTTC
CATGTSDPYEQYF
>-|TRBJ1-5|TRBV20-1|-
TGCAGTGCTAGAGACTCCCCTCAGCCCCAGCATTTT
CSARDSPQPQHF
>TRBD2|TRBJ2-1|TRBV9|-
TGTGCCAGCAGCCTCACTAGCGGGACATACAATGAGCAGTTCTTC
CASSLTSGTYNEQFF
>-|TRBJ1-6|TRBV9|few
TGTGCCAGCAGCGTAGGGGGACGGACCAACTATAATTCACCCCTCCACTTT
CASSVGGRTNYNSPLHF
>TRBD1|TRBJ2-5|TRBV9|-
TGTGCCAGCACAGGACAGGGGGCCCGGGAGACCCAGTACTTC
CASTGQGARETQYF
>-|TRBJ1-6|TRBV2|-
TGTGCCAGCAGCTTAGGCCCGGGACATCCCCACTTT
CASSLGPGHPHF